This T cell receptor beta chain was recovered during a study of T cells in Graves' hyperthyroidism and ophthalmopathy (dated by TCRdb to about 2019). Looking at the study overall: Peripheral blood samples were taken at the time of initial diagnosis, prior to any treatment. The 90 to 100 discovery patients were randomly divided into training and test sets at a 7:3 ratio. To identify TCR V-J signatures that set the groups apart, the researchers used a discovery cohort of 100 or so patients, made up of roughly 40 with Graves' ophthalmopathy and about 60 with stable Graves' hyperthyroidism. The study also compared thyroid tissue and blood T-cell repertoires from about six Graves' hyperthyroidism patients. Whether ophthalmopathy could be predicted prospectively was tested in an independent validation cohort made up of about 20 hyperthyroidism patients plus 17 patients who later progressed to ophthalmopathy. According to the paper, TCR Vbeta CDR3 sequencing was carried out on about 140 peripheral blood samples, which came from about 45 ophthalmopathy, about 75 hyperthyroidism and about 17 progressor patients. After blood sampling, hyperthyroidism patients were treated with methimazole at a starting dose of 30 mg daily, and ophthalmopathy patients were treated with high-dose intravenous methylprednisolone. Paper-wide results and their limitations: During validation, the model predicted progression to ophthalmopathy a median of around six months ahead of onset, with 70.59% sensitivity and about 75% specificity. No statistical method was used to fix the sample size in advance, and group allocation was not hidden from the investigators. Most expanded thyroid clonotypes (frequency above 0.001) were also found in blood, which suggests that blood repertoires may mirror thyroid immune responses. A model built on a 13 V-J signature distinguished ophthalmopathy from stable hyperthyroidism, reaching 85% to 90% sensitivity and approximately 83% specificity in cross-validation and 80%/75% in testing.

Stable Graves' hyperthyroidism was defined as no progression to ophthalmopathy during 18 months of follow-up. Hyperthyroidism patients were aged 18 to 65 years and newly diagnosed, with disease duration of less than 2 months. Any patient with an uncontrolled infection, another autoimmune disease, pregnancy or lactation was excluded. Clinical symptoms, serum thyroxine and TRAb, thyroid ultrasound, and orbital computed tomography formed the basis for the diagnoses. PBMCs were isolated from about 9 ml of fresh peripheral blood by Ficoll-Paque density gradient centrifugation. Total RNA was extracted using Trizol reagent, and RNA quality was assessed on an Agilent 2100 Bioanalyzer. With regard to this clonotype: Its recognized antigen is unknown. A much larger clonotype is one base distant, so this may be a read error.

At the junction V is shortened by 6 bases and J by 10 bases, with 18 bases in between. The CDR3 runs 13 amino acids, cysteine and phenylalanine included. Only the CDR3 part of the read is kept: 39 bases, read in frame from the first base. TCR beta CDR3 regions were amplified from RNA transcripts. A first-round RT-PCR of the TCR CDR3 used the HTBI primer set with the Qiagen OneStep RT-PCR kit. Libraries were constructed in a second round of multiplex PCR, after which size selection and purification were performed. The libraries were sequenced on an Illumina HiSeq2000 using paired-end 100 bp reads. Regarding the original processing steps: SOAPnuke was used to process the raw data, throwing out any read that contained adapters or uncalled bases, had a mean Phred below 15, or lacked an exact constant-primer or identifier match. COPE v1.2.5 was used to merge high-quality paired reads, and clonotypes were defined as unique nucleotide sequences. Clonotypes were aligned to IMGT TRBV, TRBD and TRBJ reference segments using MiTCR v1.1. The analysis was restricted to V-J combinations with a frequency above 0.0001, which together covered over 99% of the repertoires. A TCS score was defined as the ratio of F50 (clonal expansion) to E x V (chaos), with BLOSUM62-based TCRdist applied between CDR3 peptides within each V-J. Welch's t-statistics and random forest reduced roughly 540 V-J features to 13, which were used in a naive Bayes classifier (R e1071). TCRdb applied fastp at Q25 and MiXCR to the public reads, then kept only in-frame beta chains. Every CDR3 protein is listed once, alongside the most common genes and DNA of its rows. The V and J calls reflect TCRdb's pipeline rather than the authors' work. For this sample the table gives under 450,000 distinct CDR3 sequences, of which approximately 14% were detected only once. In total, the top ten clones hold 14% of the sample.

The chain is encoded by TRBV12-3 or TRBV12-4 joined to TRBJ2-5, with TRBD1 as a weak D call on 6 bases. The receptor was isolated from a woman in her late teens or twenties with Graves' hyperthyroidism. Sequences were obtained from blood. This receptor has the CDR3 CASSLQGPLGQYF. The bases read TGTGCCAGCAGCCTACAGGGACCGCTAGGCCAGTACTTC.